A selection of T cell receptor beta chains follows, all from one sample in a study of T cells after yellow fever vaccination. TCRdb recomputed calls from the 5' RACE reads with MiXCR, one row per CDR3 protein. The table has a few hundred thousand distinct CDR3 sequences, less than 20% seen once. The specimen comprised PBMCs, sampled 4 to 6 days after the first yellow fever vaccination. Source of these receptors: a man aged 18 to 30 who received the YFV17D yellow fever vaccine. Each CDR3 is given with its conserved first and last residue. Fields, in order: J gene, CDR3 length, V gene, CDR3 protein.

TRBJ1-1 | 11 | TRBV28 | CASSVDSEAFF
TRBJ2-1 | 17 | TRBV6-2/TRBV6-3 | CASSYSPGQGAWDEQFF
TRBJ1-6 | 14 | TRBV20-1 | CSASHRVGNSPLHF
TRBJ2-3 | 14 | TRBV25-1 | CASSREEVVDTQYF
TRBJ2-7 | 14 | TRBV9 | CASSVGGAIYEQYF
TRBJ2-7 | 14 | TRBV6-1 | CASTSRDRAYEQYF
TRBJ2-7 | 15 | TRBV29-1 | CSVVGGGSNFYEQYF
TRBJ2-5 | 14 | TRBV6-1 | CASSEVRLTETQYF
TRBJ2-6 | 15 | TRBV6-2/TRBV6-3 | CATRDGVSGANVLTF
TRBJ2-3 | 15 | TRBV12-3/TRBV12-4 | CASSTRDRKPDTQYF
TRBJ1-6 | 15 | TRBV4-3 | CASSQDPGSNSPLHF
TRBJ2-7 | 16 | TRBV19 | CASSIGLDTLTYEQYF
TRBJ1-5 | 16 | TRBV4-1 | CASSQTPGQGGQPQHF
TRBJ2-2 | 13 | TRBV9 | CASSRFNTGELFF
TRBJ1-4 | 11 | TRBV12-3/TRBV12-4 | CASSSGQKLFF
TRBJ1-4 | 16 | TRBV9 | CASSVGGGATNEKLFF
TRBJ2-1 | 15 | TRBV19 | CASSNGQSSYNEQFF
TRBJ2-5 | 14 | TRBV6-2/TRBV6-3 | CASSYSRLQETQYF
TRBJ1-2 | 14 | TRBV12-3/TRBV12-4 | CASSPHSGGAGYTF
TRBJ2-7 | 15 | TRBV19 | CASSAAGTGSYEQYF
TRBJ2-2 | 15 | TRBV11-1 | CASSSRAGGSGELFF
TRBJ2-5 | 15 | TRBV4-1 | CASSQEERLAETQYF
TRBJ1-1 | 14 | TRBV5-1 | CASRVGTVNTEAFF
TRBJ2-7 | 15 | TRBV27 | CASSFAGTTGDEQYF
TRBJ1-6 | 15 | TRBV18 | CASSAGPGQNSPLHF